The 8 T cell receptor beta chains in this list originate from one sample, sequenced in a study of cytomegalovirus exposure and HLA in healthy donors. With 60 Vbeta and 13 Jbeta primers, the PCR was carried out. This table comes from immunoSEQ multiplex PCR, and its TCRdb copy is limited to in-frame clones, with some not included. Of 54,000 or so clones in the sample, about 57% were seen once. Sequenced sample: PBMCs. The source of these receptors is a human donor in good health.

The chain has TRBV20-1 and TRBJ2-3; D is ambiguous. Trimming removed 3 bases from V and 3 bases from J, with 4 bases in between. This CDR3 has 11 amino acids. Germline V lookup: CDR1 DFQATT, CDR2 SNEGSKA (reference sequence). The CDR3 coding sequence is TGCAGTGCTAGCTTAACAGATACGCAGTATTTT. Residues: CSASLTDTQYF.

This clone was observed a few times. This chain uses TRBV6-9 with TRBJ2-7, with a weak D call TRBD1 (6 bases). This CDR3 spans 19 amino acids. Germline V gene sequence: CDR1 MNHGY, CDR2 SVAAGI. Trimming removed 5 bases at V and 2 bases at J, with 28 bases between. The chain's CDR3 is CASSRPGMGQQGKTYEQYF. CDR3 in DNA: TGTGCCAGCAGTCGCCCGGGGATGGGGCAACAGGGAAAGACCTACGAGCAGTACTTC.

The V and J genes are TRBV18 and TRBJ2-7; 7 bases match TRBD1. Trimming cost V 3 bases and J 3 bases; bases outside gene matches: 5. This CDR3 has 14 residues. Germline V CDR1 and CDR2: KGHSH, LQKENI. CDR3 region: CASSPGTVFYEQYF. CDR3 nucleotide sequence: TGTGCCAGCTCACCCGGGACAGTATTCTACGAGCAGTACTTC.

CDR3 residues: CAISDGLIHETQYF. The CDR3 DNA reads TGTGCCATCAGTGACGGACTAATTCATGAGACCCAGTACTTC. J is TRBJ2-5 and V is TRBV10-3; D is perhaps TRBD2 (6 bases). The germline V gene has CDR1 ENHRY and CDR2 SYGVKD. V lost 3 bases, J lost 5 bases, and 13 bases lay in between. This CDR3 contains 14 residues.

This chain connects TRBV7-9 to TRBJ2-5, with 7 nucleotides matching TRBD1. The CDR3 loop spans 14 amino acids. J was trimmed by 1 base and V by 5 bases; bases with no gene match: 4. Germline CDR1 reads SEHNR; CDR2 reads FQNEAQ (reference sequence). For the CDR3, the DNA is TGTGCCAGCAGCACAGACAGGGCCCAAGAGACCCAGTACTTC. It translates to CASSTDRAQETQYF.

In its sample, this clone was seen a few times. This specimen includes other DNA sequences encoding the same CDR3. The rearrangement joins TRBV19 to TRBJ2-2, with 7 bases lining up with TRBD1. Per the germline V gene, CDR1 is LNHDA and CDR2 is SQIVND (reference sequence). J lost 5 bases, V lost 4 bases, and 4 bases had no gene match. This CDR3 is built from 14 residues. The CDR3 region is CASSTAGGTGELFF. The CDR3 bases are TGTGCCAGTAGTACGGCAGGGGGTACCGGGGAGCTGTTTTTT. Variable domain in full (rest from reference TRBV19 and TRBJ2-2): DGGITQSPKYLFRKEGQNVTLSCEQNLNHDAMYWYRQDPGQGLRLIYYSQIVNDFQKGDIAEGYSVSREKKESFPLTVTSAQKNPTAFYLCASSTAGGTGELFFGEGSRLTVL.

The J gene is TRBJ2-5, the V gene TRBV13; TRBD2 is a possible D gene (5 bases). V was shortened by 5 bases and J by 2 bases, with 12 bases between the two germline ends. The CDR3 runs 14 residues. CDR1 and CDR2 (germline): PRHDT, FYEKMQ (reference sequence). Written as DNA, the CDR3 is TGTGCCAGCAGCCCGGGGATTTTACAAGAGACCCAGTACTTC. Amino acid sequence: CASSPGILQETQYF.

The chain links TRBV4-1 to TRBJ1-2, with D perhaps TRBD1 (6 bases). V lost 1 base and J lost 8, with 26 bases in between. There are 18 residues in the CDR3. Germline V gene sequence: CDR1 MGHRA, CDR2 YSYEKL. Here the CDR3 reads CASSQVLNQRTAGVGYTF. The CDR3 DNA reads TGCGCCAGCAGCCAAGTACTCAACCAGCGGACAGCGGGGGTGGGCTACACCTTC.